The 30 T cell receptor beta chains listed next were all sequenced from one sample in a study of blood T cell repertoires in COVID-19. This table comes from immunoSEQ multiplex PCR, and its TCRdb copy is limited to in-frame clones, with some not included. The profile shows 140,000 or so clones, 65% to 90% of them singletons. The source material was peripheral blood. The source is a man in his sixties with active or convalescent COVID-19.

The chain combines TRBV25-1 with TRBJ2-5, with D possibly being TRBD2 (6 bases). V was shortened by 5 bases and J by 5 bases, with 21 bases between the two germline ends. The germline CDR1 and CDR2 sequences are MGHDK and SYGVNS. The CDR3 is 16 residues long. This chain's CDR3 is CASSSHLSEGSETQYF. CDR3 DNA: TGTGCCAGCAGTTCCCATCTTTCGGAGGGATCGGAGACCCAGTACTTC.

V usage is TRBV6-2 or TRBV6-3 and J usage is TRBJ2-7; 8 positions agree with TRBD1. This CDR3 region has 14 residues. Trimming cost V 4 bases and J 3 bases; bases outside gene matches: 5. The germline gives CDR1 MNHEY, CDR2 SVGEGT. The CDR3 DNA reads TGTGCCAGCAGTTCCGCAGGGGGCAACTACGAGCAGTACGTC. Translated, it gives CASSSAGGNYEQYV.

The CDR3 reads CASSSGQGFYGYTF. For the CDR3, the DNA is TGTGCCAGCAGCTCCGGACAGGGGTTTTATGGCTACACCTTC. The rearrangement joins TRBV11-3 to TRBJ1-2, with 9 bases fitting TRBD1. The junction had 5 bases not matched to a gene; V was cut back by 4 bases and J by 5 bases. CDR3 length equals 14 residues. Germline V lookup: CDR1 SGHNT, CDR2 YENEEA.

This chain uses TRBV25-1 with TRBJ1-5; D is unclear. From germline, CDR1 is MGHDK and CDR2 SYGVNS. This CDR3 comprises 17 residues. V lost 3 bases and J lost 1, with 16 bases in between. CDR3 region: CASSDSVLGRSNQPQHF. DNA for the CDR3: TGTGCCAGCAGTGATAGTGTCCTGGGGAGAAGCAATCAGCCCCAGCATTTT.

J is TRBJ2-7 and V is TRBV11-3; 11 nucleotides align to TRBD2. The CDR3 extends over 19 amino acids. Germline CDR1 is SGHNT and CDR2 is YENEEA. The V and J ends lost 1 base and 4 bases, in that order; junction bases with no gene match: 15. This CDR3 reads CASSLGLAGSLTIPYEQYV. The CDR3 DNA reads TGTGCCAGCAGCTTAGGACTAGCGGGAAGTCTGACGATCCCTTACGAGCAGTACGTC.

The rearrangement uses TRBV6-2 or TRBV6-3 and TRBJ2-1, with 8 bases fitting TRBD1. Per the germline V gene, CDR1 is MNHEY and CDR2 is SVGEGT. The CDR3 runs 17 residues. The V gene end was trimmed by 2 bases and the J gene end by 0 bases; junction bases not matched to a gene: 6. This chain's CDR3 is CASSYPITGGSYNEQFF. Written as DNA, the CDR3 is TGTGCCAGCAGTTACCCGATAACAGGGGGCTCCTACAATGAGCAGTTCTTC.

V is TRBV12-5 and J is TRBJ2-7; D might be TRBD1 (6 bases). Trimming took 5 bases from V and 2 from J, leaving 13 bases between them. This CDR3 has 14 residues. Germline V gives CDR1 LGHNT, CDR2 FRNRAP. CDR3 coding DNA: TGTGCTAGTGGTGCCATCAGGGGAACCTACGAGCAGTACTTC. This sequence encodes CASGAIRGTYEQYF. The complete variable domain, with remaining parts taken from reference TRBV12-5 and TRBJ2-7, reads DARVTQTPRHKVTEMGQEVTMRCQPILGHNTVFWYRQTMMQGLELLAYFRNRAPLDDSGMPKDRFSAEMPDATLATLKIQPSEPRDSAVYFCASGAIRGTYEQYFGPGTRLTVT.

The rearrangement uses TRBV7-9 and TRBJ2-2, with 10 positions matching TRBD1. Germline assignment: CDR1 SEHNR and CDR2 FQNEAQ (reference sequence). V lost 5 bases and J lost 3; bases outside the gene matches: 6. The CDR3 is 16 residues long. The CDR3 DNA sequence: TGTGCCAGCAGCCCTAGACAGGGGGCGGACACCGGGGAGCTGTTTTTT. This gives the protein CASSPRQGADTGELFF.

This chain connects TRBV21-1 to TRBJ2-7; TRBD1, the D gene given by the table, was not confirmed from the DNA. TRBV21-1 is a known pseudogene. This CDR3 contains 14 residues. CDR3 nucleotide sequence: TGTGCCAGCAGCCAGACAGGTCAGGCCTACGAGCAGTACGTC. Its protein product is CASSQTGQAYEQYV.

J is TRBJ2-1 and V is TRBV12-3 or TRBV12-4; D unresolved. Trimming took off 8 bases at V and 2 bases at J, with 4 bases between the two ends. This CDR3 region has 11 residues. CDR3 nucleotides: TGTGCCAGCGGGCCCTACAATGAGCAGTTCTTC. Its translation: CASGPYNEQFF.

V usage is TRBV12-3 or TRBV12-4 and J usage is TRBJ1-2; TRBD1 aligns across 10 bases. V lost 7 bases to trimming and J lost 4 bases; unmatched junction nucleotides: 3. This CDR3 spans 13 amino acids. The CDR3 here is CASIRDRGYGYTF. The CDR3 DNA reads TGTGCCAGCATCCGGGACAGGGGCTATGGCTACACCTTC.

The rearrangement links TRBV11-3 to TRBJ1-6, with TRBD1 matching over 9 bases. CDR1 SGHNT and CDR2 YENEEA come from the germline V gene. The CDR3 runs 15 residues. Trimming at V came to 6 bases and at J to 5 bases, leaving 5 bases not matched to a gene. CDR3 protein: CASRGTGLDNSPLHF. The CDR3 DNA reads TGTGCCAGCAGGGGGACAGGGCTTGATAATTCACCCCTCCACTTT.

The chain uses TRBV18 and TRBJ2-7, with a possible D match to TRBD2 (5 bases). The V end was cut by 2 bases, the J end by 6 bases, with 11 bases between. The germline V gene encodes CDR1 KGHSH and CDR2 LQKENI. The CDR3 is 13 residues long. The CDR3 DNA follows: TGTGCCAGCTCACCAGTGATAGGAGGCGAGCAGTACGTC. Translation gives CASSPVIGGEQYV.

DNA of the CDR3: TGTGCCAGCAGATACACACGGACAGCGAACTATGGCTACACCTTC. It encodes CASRYTRTANYGYTF. The rearrangement joins TRBV3-1 (or the pseudogene TRBV3-2) to TRBJ1-2; perhaps TRBD1 as D (6 bases). Trimming took 6 bases from V and 2 from J, leaving 16 bases between them. The CDR3 sequence is 15 residues long. In germline, CDR1 is LGHDT, CDR2 YNNKEL (reference sequence).

The rearrangement uses TRBV3-1 (or the pseudogene TRBV3-2) and TRBJ1-6; D may be TRBD1 (5 bases). This CDR3 contains 15 residues. V shed 6 bases and J shed 10 bases, with 19 bases lying between them. Germline V gene data show CDR1 as LGHDT and CDR2 as YNNKEL (reference sequence). The DNA for the CDR3 is TGTGCCAGCAGGGACTCCGGGGGATTGGGATCACCCCTCCACTTT. As protein: CASRDSGGLGSPLHF.

CDR3 amino acids: CASSEPQGTAPEQYV. The CDR3 DNA reads as TGCGCCAGCAGTGAACCACAGGGGACGGCTCCCGAGCAGTACGTC. The chain recombines TRBV10-2 with TRBJ2-7; TRBD1 matches at 7 bases. With 3 bases clipped from V and 6 bases from J, the junction kept 11 bases outside the gene matches. Per germline, CDR1 WSHSY and CDR2 SAAADI. This CDR3 has 15 residues.

The chain links TRBV3-1 (or the pseudogene TRBV3-2) to TRBJ1-2; TRBD1 is a possible D gene (6 bases). Germline loops: CDR1 LGHDT, CDR2 YNNKEL (reference sequence). V lost 2 bases, J lost 4 bases, and 17 bases lay in between. The CDR3 totals 16 residues. The CDR3 reads CASSQPTLTGSYGYTF. CDR3 nucleotides: TGTGCCAGCAGCCAACCCACCCTTACAGGGAGCTATGGCTACACCTTC.

V usage is TRBV27 and J usage is TRBJ2-7, with 9 bases identical to TRBD1. This CDR3 spans 20 amino acids. The V gene's germline CDR1 is MNHEY and CDR2 SMNVEV (reference sequence). J lost 0 bases, V lost 3 bases, and 18 bases had no gene match. CDR3 bases: TGTGCCAGCAGTTTCCGCCGCACGACAACCGGGACAGGGTTCTCCTACGAGCAGTACTTC. Protein product: CASSFRRTTTGTGFSYEQYF.

The rearrangement joins TRBV3-1 (or the pseudogene TRBV3-2) to TRBJ1-2; 9 bases map to TRBD1. V was pared by 0 bases and J by 7 bases, with 3 bases of the junction left unmatched. The CDR3 totals 14 residues. CDR1 is LGHDT, CDR2 YNNKEL, per germline (reference sequence). This chain's CDR3 is CASSQEDRGGGYTF. The CDR3 nucleotides are TGTGCCAGCAGCCAAGAGGACAGGGGAGGTGGCTACACCTTC.

The chain joins TRBV24-1 to TRBJ2-1; 12 bases are shared with TRBD2. The V gene's germline CDR1 is KGHDR and CDR2 SFDVKD. V dropped 0 bases and J dropped 6; count of bases not matched to a gene: 5. The CDR3 covers 17 residues. In DNA, the CDR3 is TGTGCCACCAGTGATTTGGGTCTAGCGGGAGGGCCCAATGAGCAGTTCTTC. Residues: CATSDLGLAGGPNEQFF.

The J gene is TRBJ1-5, the V gene TRBV6-6; TRBD1 agrees at 7 bases. This CDR3 contains 14 residues. The germline V gene encodes CDR1 MNHNY and CDR2 SVGAGI (reference sequence). The V and J ends lost 5 bases and 0 bases, in that order; junction bases with no gene match: 1. This CDR3 is CASSRDSSNQPQHF. CDR3 coding DNA: TGTGCCAGCAGTCGGGACAGTAGCAATCAGCCCCAGCATTTT.

This sequence joins TRBV6-5 and TRBJ2-7, with TRBD1 identical over 9 bases. The CDR3 consists of 14 residues. In germline, CDR1 is MNHEY, CDR2 SVGAGI. V was clipped by 7 bases and J by 3 bases; unmatched bases: 7. The CDR3 coding sequence is TGTGCCAGCACCCACTTGACAGGGGGCTACGAGCAGTACTTC. This codes for CASTHLTGGYEQYF.

This clone appeared a single time. The chain carries TRBV11-2 and TRBJ1-1, with D possibly being TRBD1 (5 bases). Germline V gene sequence: CDR1 SGHAT, CDR2 FQNNGV. V shed 5 bases and J shed 5 bases, with 18 bases lying between them. This CDR3 comprises 15 residues. CDR3: CASSPQLGAGTEAFF. CDR3 nucleotides: TGTGCCAGCAGCCCTCAATTAGGGGCTGGAACTGAAGCTTTCTTT.

This sequence joins TRBV7-9 and TRBJ2-1; TRBD2 agrees at 11 bases. CDR3 length equals 16 residues. Germline CDR1 is SEHNR and CDR2 is FQNEAQ (reference sequence). The ends lost 2 bases at V and 8 bases at J; junction bases unmatched: 8. For the CDR3, the DNA is TGTGCCAGCAGCTTATGGCTAGCGGGAGGACAGGATGAGCAGTTCTTC. It specifies CASSLWLAGGQDEQFF.

This clone was seen a handful of times. V usage is TRBV30 and J usage is TRBJ1-2; weak D call: TRBD1 (5 bases). V dropped 4 bases and J dropped 5 bases, with 11 bases sitting between them. The CDR3 spans 12 residues. From germline, CDR1 is GTSNPN and CDR2 SVGIG (reference sequence). The CDR3, as DNA: TGTGCCTGGACCCTGGGGCAGTATGGCTACACCTTC. Protein sequence: CAWTLGQYGYTF.

V gene TRBV5-1 combines with J gene TRBJ2-5; D is undetermined. The CDR3 contains 14 residues. Trimming shortened V by 7 bases and J by 3 bases, and 16 bases separated the two germline ends. Germline values: CDR1 SGHRS, CDR2 YFSETQ. The CDR3 DNA follows: TGCGCCAGCGGCGTGGGTCCACCGGAAGAGACCCAGTACTTC. Translated, it gives CASGVGPPEETQYF.

The chain's CDR3 is CASKADRSNTEAFF. DNA for the CDR3: TGTGCCAGCAAAGCGGACAGGTCGAACACTGAAGCTTTCTTT. This rearrangement joins TRBV2 to TRBJ1-1; 7 positions agree with TRBD1. CDR1 and CDR2 (germline): SNHLY, FYNNEI. The CDR3 consists of 14 residues. V gave up 7 bases and J gave up 1 base; unmatched junction bases: 6.

This chain joins TRBV7-2 and TRBJ1-1, with 9 bases identical to TRBD1. V shed 2 bases and J 1 base; nucleotides not matched to a gene: 2. The CDR3 is 15 amino acids. Germline values: CDR1 SGHTA, CDR2 FQGNSA. CDR3 bases: TGTGCCAGCAGCTTACCGGACAGGGGGAACACTGAAGCTTTCTTT. It codes for CASSLPDRGNTEAFF.

The rearrangement uses TRBV6-5 and TRBJ2-5; weak D call: TRBD2 (5 bases). V was trimmed by 1 base and J by 2 bases, leaving 8 bases between them. Per the germline V gene, CDR1 is MNHEY and CDR2 is SVGAGI. The CDR3 consists of 14 residues. In nucleotides, the CDR3 is TGTGCCAGCAGTTACTGGACGGGGCAAGAGACCCAGTACTTC. Translation gives CASSYWTGQETQYF.

The CDR3 DNA is TGTGCCAGCAGCCCCAAATCAGGCTACACCTTC. Translating it yields CASSPKSGYTF. V and J are TRBV12-3 or TRBV12-4 and TRBJ1-2; D unresolved. The CDR3 length is 11 residues. Trimming pared 6 bases from V and 8 bases from J, leaving 10 bases between.